A single sample is the source of the 30 T cell receptor beta chains below, sequenced in a study of blood T cell repertoires in COVID-19. Method: immunoSEQ multiplex PCR; TCRdb's copy keeps in-frame clones and lacks some. The data hold about 100,000 clones, with about 88% observed a single time. Material: peripheral blood. The receptors derive from a man older than 75 with acute or convalescent COVID-19.

V gene TRBV29-1 combines with J gene TRBJ2-6; D is perhaps TRBD1 (5 bases). V lost 1 base, J lost 4 bases, and 11 bases lay in between. This CDR3 spans 15 amino acids. Germline-derived CDR1 and CDR2 are SQVTM and ANQGSEA. CDR3 nucleotides: TGCAGCGTTGAAGGGGCAGGGTCCGGGGCCAACGTCCTGACTTTC. As protein: CSVEGAGSGANVLTF. Complete variable domain (other parts from reference TRBV29-1 and TRBJ2-6): SAVISQKPSRDICQRGTSLTIQCQVDSQVTMMFWYRQQPGQSLTLIATANQGSEATYESGFVIDKFPISRPNLTFSTLTVSNMSPEDSSIYLCSVEGAGSGANVLTFGAGSRLTVL.

In this sample, this clone turned up once. V usage is TRBV7-6 and J usage is TRBJ2-3, with a tentative D call TRBD2 (6 bases). Looked up from germline, CDR1 is SGHVS and CDR2 is FNYEAQ. V lost 4 bases, J lost 10 bases, and 18 bases lay in between. This CDR3 comprises 14 residues. CDR3 region: CASSSSSTSLAQYF. The CDR3 DNA sequence: TGTGCCAGCAGCTCAAGCTCCACTAGCCTTGCGCAGTATTTT.

The chain has TRBV28 and TRBJ1-2, with D perhaps TRBD1 (5 bases). CDR1 and CDR2 (germline): MDHEN, SYDVKM. The CDR3 totals 12 residues. Between the trimmed V and J ends, which lost 11 bases and 7 bases, there was a span of 17 bases. The CDR3 loop is CAHSVGQLGYTF. CDR3 DNA: TGTGCCCACAGCGTAGGACAACTTGGCTACACCTTC.

CDR3 nucleotides: TGTGCCAGCAGCTTAGGCCGTGGCTCAGATACGCAGTATTTT. Translation gives CASSLGRGSDTQYF. V is TRBV11-3 and J is TRBJ2-3; no clear D. The CDR3 has 14 residues. CDR1 is SGHNT and CDR2 is YENEEA in the germline V gene. Trimming pared 1 base from V and 4 bases from J, leaving 9 bases between.

This clone was seen a single time. The chain employs TRBV28 and TRBJ1-6; D gene ambiguous. CDR3 length equals 12 residues. Germline CDR1 and CDR2: MDHEN and SYDVKM. V gave up 3 bases and J gave up 7 bases, with 4 bases separating them. The CDR3 protein is CASSFLNSPLHF. In DNA form, the CDR3 reads TGTGCCAGCAGTTTCCTAAATTCACCCCTCCACTTT.

The rearrangement uses TRBV5-1 and TRBJ2-7, with D uncertain. Germline CDR1 is SGHRS and CDR2 is YFSETQ. V lost 0 bases and J 2 bases, leaving 9 bases between the germline ends. This CDR3 is 14 amino acids long. The CDR3 nucleotides are TGCGCCAGCAGCTTGGACCCCCGGGCCTACGAGCAGTACTTC. This gives the protein CASSLDPRAYEQYF.

V usage is TRBV15 and J usage is TRBJ2-1; 8 bases match TRBD2. J lost 3 bases, V lost 5 bases, and 6 bases had no gene match. Germline assignment: CDR1 LNHNV and CDR2 YYDKDF (reference sequence). CDR3 length: 15 residues. CDR3 in DNA: TGTGCCACCAGCGGGGGACTAGACAGCTACAATGAGCAGTTCTTC. Amino acid sequence: CATSGGLDSYNEQFF.

The chain combines TRBV5-6 with TRBJ2-2; a possible D gene is TRBD2 (5 bases). This CDR3 comprises 12 residues. CDR1 and CDR2 from the germline V gene are SGHDT and YYEEEE. The ends were cut back, 0 bases at V and 12 bases at J, with 9 bases in the middle. The CDR3 region has the DNA TGTGCCAGCAGCTTGGCCGGGAAAAAGCTGTTTTTT. Protein product: CASSLAGKKLFF.

The chain is built from TRBV19 and TRBJ2-1; D is possibly TRBD1 (6 bases). The CDR3 runs 14 residues. The germline CDR1 and CDR2 sequences are LNHDA and SQIVND (reference sequence). V lost 4 bases and J lost 5, with 12 bases in between. CDR3 region: CASSRGQPDNEQFF. The CDR3 DNA follows: TGTGCCAGTAGTAGAGGACAGCCCGACAATGAGCAGTTCTTC.

The chain uses TRBV29-1 and TRBJ2-2, with a possible D match to TRBD1 (6 bases). Germline CDR1 and CDR2: SQVTM and ANQGSEA. Trimming removed 5 bases at V and 1 base at J, with 11 bases between. CDR3 length equals 14 residues. CDR3 sequence (DNA): TGCAGCGTTAGTCAGGGGATGAACACCGGGGAGCTGTTTTTT. Translation gives CSVSQGMNTGELFF.

This chain links TRBV12-3 or TRBV12-4 with TRBJ2-3; tentative D call: TRBD1 (6 bases). Trimming took off 6 bases at V and 12 bases at J, with 16 bases between the two ends. The CDR3 extends over 12 amino acids. CDR3 in DNA: TGTGCCAGCAGCACCGACAGGCGGACTCAGTATTTT. Protein product: CASSTDRRTQYF.

The chain is built from TRBV6-5 and TRBJ1-4; D is ambiguous. The CDR3 runs 14 residues. Trimming pared 8 bases from V and 1 base from J, leaving 11 bases between. Germline V CDR1 and CDR2: MNHEY, SVGAGI. This CDR3 reads CASRGSKTNEKLFF. CDR3 nucleotide sequence: TGTGCCAGCCGAGGGAGCAAAACTAATGAAAAACTGTTTTTT.

The chain uses TRBV7-8 and TRBJ1-2, with D unresolved. Germline V gene data show CDR1 as SGHVS and CDR2 as FQNEAQ. This CDR3 region has 15 residues. Trimming took 0 bases from V and 4 from J, leaving 12 bases between them. The CDR3 nucleotides read TGTGCCAGCAGCTTAGCGCAATCTGCGGTCTATGGCTACACCTTC. Amino acids: CASSLAQSAVYGYTF.

The chain employs TRBV27 and TRBJ1-6; possible D gene TRBD1, 6 bases. The V gene's germline CDR1 is MNHEY and CDR2 SMNVEV (reference sequence). Trimming left V 6 bases short and J 7 bases short, with 16 bases between. The CDR3 runs to 15 residues. CDR3 nucleotides: TGTGCCAGCAGCACTTACAGGGACCGAAATTCACCCCTCCACTTT. Protein sequence: CASSTYRDRNSPLHF.

The V gene is TRBV3-1 (or the pseudogene TRBV3-2), the J gene TRBJ2-7; 9 bases fit TRBD2. V gave up 3 bases and J gave up 2 bases; unmatched junction bases: 8. The CDR3 loop spans 16 amino acids. Germline V gene lookup returns CDR1 LGHDT and CDR2 YNNKEL (reference sequence). CDR3 residues: CASSQQPASGTYEQYF. CDR3 coding DNA: TGTGCCAGCAGCCAGCAGCCGGCTAGCGGGACCTACGAGCAGTACTTC.

This sequence joins TRBV6-2 or TRBV6-3 and TRBJ2-7; 8 bases match TRBD1. The V gene end was trimmed by 5 bases and the J gene end by 4 bases; junction bases not matched to a gene: 1. The CDR3 spans 12 residues. Germline V CDR1 and CDR2: MNHEY, SVGEGT. CDR3 sequence reads: CASSDRGYEQYF. In nucleotides, the CDR3 is TGTGCCAGCAGTGACAGGGGTTACGAGCAGTACTTC.

V usage is TRBV15 and J usage is TRBJ2-3; D is perhaps TRBD1 (6 bases). This CDR3 has 15 residues. CDR1 and CDR2 from the germline V gene are LNHNV and YYDKDF (reference sequence). V dropped 1 base and J dropped 7 bases, with 15 bases sitting between them. The CDR3 DNA reads TGTGCCACCAGCAGAGGGGGGCAGGGTGCCCATACGCAGTATTTT. As protein: CATSRGGQGAHTQYF.

The CDR3 loop reads CASSSSSGRAIDTQYF. Written as DNA, the CDR3 is TGCGCCAGCAGCAGCTCTAGCGGGAGGGCCATAGATACGCAGTATTTT. The chain is built from TRBV5-1 and TRBJ2-3; 12 bases are a match to TRBD2. CDR1 and CDR2 from the germline V gene are SGHRS and YFSETQ. Trimming took 4 bases from V and 5 from J; bases not matched to a gene: 8. CDR3 length equals 16 residues.

The gene calls are TRBV6-2 or TRBV6-3 and TRBJ1-6, with D tentatively TRBD1 (5 bases). The CDR3 runs 17 residues. Per germline, CDR1 MNHEY and CDR2 SVGEGT. Trimming pared 2 bases from V and 7 bases from J, leaving 18 bases between. Written as DNA, the CDR3 is TGTGCCAGCAGTTACGGCCCGGGACTCGGGGCCAATTCACCCCTCCACTTT. Amino acids: CASSYGPGLGANSPLHF.

The chain is built from TRBV19 and TRBJ1-2; D unresolved. V was shortened by 6 bases and J by 7 bases, with 15 bases between the two germline ends. This CDR3 comprises 13 residues. Germline V gene lookup returns CDR1 LNHDA and CDR2 SQIVND (reference sequence). The CDR3 reads CASSPLSVGGYTF. CDR3 DNA sequence: TGTGCCAGTAGCCCCTTGTCAGTTGGTGGCTACACCTTC.

This rearrangement joins TRBV29-1 to TRBJ1-1; TRBD1 agrees at 8 bases. V shed 0 bases, J shed 2 bases, and the junction held 2 bases outside the gene matches. Germline loops: CDR1 SQVTM, CDR2 ANQGSEA. This CDR3 is built from 14 residues. CDR3 amino acids: CSVEDRGRNTEAFF. The CDR3 nucleotides are TGCAGCGTTGAAGACAGGGGGCGAAACACTGAAGCTTTCTTT. The complete variable domain, with remaining parts taken from reference TRBV29-1 and TRBJ1-1, reads SAVISQKPSRDICQRGTSLTIQCQVDSQVTMMFWYRQQPGQSLTLIATANQGSEATYESGFVIDKFPISRPNLTFSTLTVSNMSPEDSSIYLCSVEDRGRNTEAFFGQGTRLTVV.

The chain is built from TRBV2 and TRBJ2-5; D is possibly TRBD1 (8 bases). Trimming removed 6 bases at V and 0 bases at J, with 17 bases between. The CDR3 spans 16 residues. Germline CDR1 reads SNHLY; CDR2 reads FYNNEI. For the CDR3, the DNA is TGTGCCAGCAGATTAGGACAGGGAGGGTACCAAGAGACCCAGTACTTC. Translation: CASRLGQGGYQETQYF.

V gene TRBV6-5 combines with J gene TRBJ2-7, with TRBD2 matching 8 bases. V shed 5 bases, J shed 4 bases, and the junction held 10 bases outside the gene matches. The CDR3 has 15 residues. Germline-derived CDR1 and CDR2 are MNHEY and SVGAGI. The CDR3 loop reads CASSTGTSSDYEQYF. The DNA for the CDR3 is TGTGCCAGCAGTACCGGGACTAGTAGCGATTACGAGCAGTACTTC.

V gene TRBV5-1 combines with J gene TRBJ2-5; 7 nucleotides align to TRBD1. Germline V gene sequence: CDR1 SGHRS, CDR2 YFSETQ. Trimming removed 1 base from V and 5 bases from J; junction bases left unmatched: 11. This CDR3 has 16 residues. The CDR3 loop is CASSLYRAGGLETQYF. In DNA form, the CDR3 reads TGCGCCAGCAGCTTGTATAGGGCAGGGGGTTTGGAGACCCAGTACTTC.

The chain carries TRBV19 and TRBJ1-4, with D perhaps matching TRBD1 (6 bases). This CDR3 spans 14 amino acids. V lost 7 bases and J lost 6, with 15 bases in between. Per germline, CDR1 LNHDA and CDR2 SQIVND (reference sequence). The CDR3: CASTPQGGDEKLFF. As DNA, the CDR3 is TGTGCCAGTACCCCACAGGGTGGTGATGAAAAACTGTTTTTT.

The chain carries TRBV7-3 and TRBJ2-1, with TRBD2 as a possible D gene (5 bases). This CDR3 spans 14 amino acids. Trimming pared 2 bases from V and 3 bases from J, leaving 8 bases between. Germline loops: CDR1 SGHTA, CDR2 FQGTGA. CDR3 DNA: TGTGCCAGCAGCTTAGCGGAGGACTACAATGAGCAGTTCTTC. Protein: CASSLAEDYNEQFF.

The chain employs TRBV5-6 and TRBJ1-5; D is unresolved. This CDR3 is built from 16 residues. The germline V gene has CDR1 SGHDT and CDR2 YYEEEE. The ends were cut back, 4 bases at V and 5 bases at J, with 19 bases in the middle. The CDR3 bases are TGTGCCAGCAGCCGGGTGAGAGGGCCCAGCGATCAGCCCCAGCATTTT. This translates into CASSRVRGPSDQPQHF.

The chain has TRBV28 and TRBJ1-5; D is undetermined. Germline loops: CDR1 MDHEN, CDR2 SYDVKM. With 6 bases removed from V and 0 bases from J, the gap between germline ends came to 12 bases. The CDR3 consists of 15 residues. The CDR3 reads CASSRPGISNQPQHF. In DNA, the CDR3 is TGTGCCAGCAGCCGGCCGGGGATTAGCAATCAGCCCCAGCATTTT.

This clone has only one observation. CDR3 coding DNA: TGTGCCAGCAGCGTAGGGACAGCCGGGAACCGCGTGGAGACCCAGTACTTC. Its protein is CASSVGTAGNRVETQYF. This chain links TRBV9 with TRBJ2-5; perhaps TRBD1 as D (6 bases). This CDR3 region has 17 residues. From germline, CDR1 is SGDLS and CDR2 YYNGEE. Trimming pared 0 bases from V and 5 bases from J, leaving 20 bases between.

The chain carries TRBV19 and TRBJ1-1; D is undetermined. From germline, CDR1 is LNHDA and CDR2 SQIVND (reference sequence). The CDR3 sequence is 17 residues long. Trimming took off 2 bases at V and 1 base at J, with 17 bases between the two ends. The CDR3 bases are TGTGCCAGTAGTATAAGTTACTGGGCCCATACGAACACTGAAGCTTTCTTT. Translation gives CASSISYWAHTNTEAFF.